The clone carrying this T cell receptor (beta chain) was detected a few times. The data derive from a study of identical twins. A single record per CDR3 protein comes from TCRdb applying MiXCR to the 5' RACE reads. The data show approximately 250,000 distinct CDR3 sequences, approximately 5.9% seen once. Germline V gene sequence: CDR1 SGHVS, CDR2 FNYEAQ. After removal of 5 bases from V and 9 bases from J, the junction contained 7 bases not matched to a gene. The CDR3 runs to 13 residues. This sample also appeared in a second study, on T cells expressing NK-cell markers. That study reports: Only alpha-beta TCR T cells were sorted in several experiments, using an anti-gamma-delta TCR antibody.

The V and J genes are TRBV7-6 and TRBJ2-1, with 7 bases matching TRBD2. This receptor was obtained from a woman aged 18-29 years in good health. Material for sequencing was CD8+ T cells sorted from blood. The CDR3, as DNA: TGTGCCAGCAGCCCGACTTCTAGCGGTGAGCAGTTCTTC. It is translated as CASSPTSSGEQFF.